These 31 T cell receptor beta chains were sequenced from one sample in a study of T-cell reconstitution after alpha-beta-depleted transplantation in children. TCRbeta library construction was performed incorporating unique molecular identifiers. TCRdb re-called the PCR reads through MiXCR, storing one row per CDR3 protein. The profile shows approximately 430,000 distinct CDR3 sequences, around 15% of them singletons. This sample comprised PBMCs, mostly from graft donor cells, obtained 360 days after TCRalphabeta/CD19-depleted stem cell transplant. Receptors were obtained from a boy younger than two who had a stem cell transplant for Wiskott-Aldrich syndrome, so the T cells may come from the graft donor.

This chain links TRBV6-6 with TRBJ2-5; either TRBD1 or TRBD2 may supply D (6 bases each). Per the germline V gene, CDR1 is MNHNY and CDR2 is SVGAGI (reference sequence). The CDR3 has 13 amino acids. V was shortened by 6 bases and J by 5 bases, with 13 bases between the two germline ends. The CDR3 DNA follows: TGTGCCAGCAGCCAAACAGGGAGGGAGACCCAGTACTTC. It yields the protein CASSQTGRETQYF.

This clonotype showed up just a few times. The chain joins TRBV11-2 to TRBJ2-1, with 15 nucleotides matching TRBD2. V shed 4 bases and J 8 bases; nucleotides not matched to a gene: 6. The CDR3 loop spans 16 amino acids. From germline, CDR1 is SGHAT and CDR2 FQNNGV. For the CDR3, the DNA is TGTGCCAGCAGCTCCCCTGGACTAGCGGGGGGGTATGAGCAGTTCTTC. Its translation: CASSSPGLAGGYEQFF.

The chain uses TRBV24-1 and TRBJ1-5; D possibly corresponds to TRBD1 (5 bases). The CDR3 is made up of 16 amino acids. Germline V lookup: CDR1 KGHDR, CDR2 SFDVKD. V gave up 4 bases and J gave up 5 bases, with 17 bases separating them. This CDR3 is CATSEDGTSADQPQHF. Here the CDR3 DNA reads TGTGCCACCAGTGAGGACGGGACTTCAGCAGATCAGCCCCAGCATTTT.

The chain employs TRBV24-1 and TRBJ2-1, with D perhaps given as TRBD1 or TRBD2 (6 bases each). The CDR3 extends over 14 amino acids. Between the trimmed V and J ends, which lost 2 bases and 6 bases, there was a span of 10 bases. Germline V gives CDR1 KGHDR, CDR2 SFDVKD. The chain's CDR3 is CATSDSGASNEQFF. CDR3 sequence (DNA): TGTGCCACCAGTGATTCGGGGGCTAGCAATGAGCAGTTCTTC.

The V and J genes are TRBV5-1 and TRBJ2-5, with TRBD2 identical over 10 bases. This CDR3 comprises 16 residues. V lost 0 bases to trimming and J lost 0 bases; unmatched junction nucleotides: 2. Germline loops: CDR1 SGHRS, CDR2 YFSETQ. The CDR3 coding sequence is TGCGCCAGCAGCTTGGTTCTAGCGGGGGACCAAGAGACCCAGTACTTC. Protein: CASSLVLAGDQETQYF.

This clonotype was seen only a few times. J is TRBJ2-4 and V is TRBV11-2; a possible D gene is TRBD1 (6 bases). The V gene lost 5 bases and the J gene lost 5 bases, with 16 bases spanning the gap. The CDR3 has 15 amino acids. CDR1 is SGHAT and CDR2 is FQNNGV in the germline V gene. The CDR3 here is CASSRRGRGENIQYF. As DNA, the CDR3 is TGTGCCAGCAGCCGGAGAGGCAGGGGAGAAAACATTCAGTACTTC.

This sequence joins TRBV15 and TRBJ1-5; D ambiguous. The CDR3 is 15 residues long. Trimming stripped 0 bases from V and 3 bases from J, with 9 bases between. Germline CDR1 is LNHNV and CDR2 is YYDKDF (reference sequence). As DNA, the CDR3 is TGTGCCACCAGCAGAGATTGGAACAACAATCAGCCCCAGCATTTT. Protein: CATSRDWNNNQPQHF.

At least ten counts were recorded for this clonotype. The chain is built from TRBV5-5 and TRBJ2-2, with D perhaps TRBD1 or TRBD2 (5 bases each). Germline CDR1 reads SGHKS; CDR2 reads YYEKEE (reference sequence). With 2 bases removed from V and 4 bases from J, the gap between germline ends came to 15 bases. The CDR3 sequence is 16 residues long. DNA of the CDR3: TGTGCCAGCAGCTTCGCTGGAGGACAAAGCACCGGGGAGCTGTTTTTT. Residues: CASSFAGGQSTGELFF.

This clonotype was seen many times. The V gene is TRBV9, the J gene TRBJ1-3, with D uncertain. The germline CDR1 and CDR2 sequences are SGDLS and YYNGEE. V was trimmed by 0 bases and J by 1 base, leaving 2 bases between them. The CDR3 spans 13 residues. The CDR3 DNA is TGTGCCAGCAGCGTAGGTTCTGGAAACACCATATATTTT. Amino acids: CASSVGSGNTIYF.

This clonotype was picked up a small number of times. The rearrangement links TRBV24-1 to TRBJ2-5; no firm D call. Germline values: CDR1 KGHDR, CDR2 SFDVKD. The CDR3 contains 14 residues. Deletions cut 2 bases from V and 2 bases from J, with 8 bases between. The CDR3 coding sequence is TGTGCCACCAGTGATTCCGTGGAGCAAGAGACCCAGTACTTC. Translated, it gives CATSDSVEQETQYF.

This clonotype was observed many times. J is TRBJ1-5 and V is TRBV7-9, with D hard to call. This CDR3 comprises 16 residues. V was clipped by 8 bases and J by 3 bases, with 20 bases between them. Germline-derived CDR1 and CDR2 are SEHNR and FQNEAQ (reference sequence). The CDR3 region has the DNA TGTGCCAGCCGACCGATGGGTGTAAGTAACAATCAGCCCCAGCATTTT. This gives the protein CASRPMGVSNNQPQHF.

The chain links TRBV20-1 to TRBJ2-3; D ambiguous. The CDR3 consists of 17 residues. Trimming stripped 1 base from V and 2 bases from J, with 19 bases between. Germline CDR1 DFQATT, CDR2 SNEGSKA (reference sequence). The CDR3 region is CSARAPNVRANTDTQYF. CDR3 DNA: TGCAGTGCTAGAGCTCCTAACGTACGGGCCAACACAGATACGCAGTATTTT.

The chain is built from TRBV20-1 and TRBJ1-5, with D unresolved. V was pared by 0 bases and J by 5 bases, with 11 bases between. Germline loops: CDR1 DFQATT, CDR2 SNEGSKA (reference sequence). This CDR3 spans 14 amino acids. CDR3 sequence: CSARDQGGDQPQHF. DNA of the CDR3: TGCAGTGCTAGAGATCAAGGCGGGGATCAGCCCCAGCATTTT.

This clonotype was counted only a few times. The V and J genes are TRBV20-1 and TRBJ1-5; D remains unclear. CDR3 size: 13 residues. Germline loops: CDR1 DFQATT, CDR2 SNEGSKA (reference sequence). V lost 3 bases, J lost 5 bases, and 11 bases lay in between. The CDR3 spells CSASVGRDQPQHF. CDR3 in DNA: TGCAGTGCTAGCGTGGGTAGGGATCAGCCCCAGCATTTT.

This clonotype was detected only a few times. The chain couples TRBV6-1 to TRBJ1-6, with 7 bases matching TRBD1. The germline gives CDR1 MNHNS, CDR2 SASEGT. Germline trimming cut 5 bases from V and 10 bases from J; bases unmatched to any gene: 11. The CDR3 runs to 15 residues. CDR3: CASSSKTGERSPLHF. The CDR3 DNA reads TGTGCCAGCAGTAGTAAAACAGGGGAGAGGTCACCCCTCCACTTT.

This chain links TRBV15 with TRBJ2-3; TRBD2 matches 11 bases. CDR1 and CDR2 from the germline V gene are LNHNV and YYDKDF (reference sequence). This CDR3 contains 18 residues. The V and J ends lost 1 base and 6 bases, in that order; junction bases with no gene match: 12. CDR3 protein: CATSRVGLTSGAWDTQYF. The CDR3 coding sequence is TGTGCCACCAGCAGAGTGGGATTGACTAGCGGGGCATGGGATACGCAGTATTTT.

The chain uses TRBV12-3 or TRBV12-4 and TRBJ1-4, with TRBD1 matching over 12 bases. The CDR3 has 18 amino acids. Trimming cost V 3 bases and J 2 bases; bases outside gene matches: 7. The CDR3 nucleotides read TGTGCCAGCAGTTTGGGACAGGGGGCTCGGTCGACTAATGAAAAACTGTTTTTT. Its protein product is CASSLGQGARSTNEKLFF.

This clonotype showed up just a few times. The V and J genes are TRBV24-1 and TRBJ2-1; the match to TRBD1 covers 8 bases. The junction had 7 bases not matched to a gene; V was cut back by 6 bases and J by 4 bases. The CDR3 loop spans 15 amino acids. CDR1 and CDR2 from the germline V gene are KGHDR and SFDVKD. CDR3 protein: CATSQGARIYNEQFF. The CDR3, as DNA: TGTGCCACCAGTCAGGGGGCTAGGATATACAATGAGCAGTTCTTC.

Here the CDR3 reads CSARAEGYEQYF. In nucleotides, the CDR3 is TGCAGTGCTAGAGCAGAAGGATACGAGCAGTACTTC. The chain recombines TRBV20-1 with TRBJ2-7; D unclear. The CDR3 runs to 12 residues. Germline V gives CDR1 DFQATT, CDR2 SNEGSKA (reference sequence). V was trimmed by 1 base and J by 4 bases, leaving 8 bases between them.

CDR3 DNA: TGTGCCAGCAGCTTGGGGGGCGTGGTTACGCAGTATTTT. Protein product: CASSLGGVVTQYF. J is TRBJ2-3 and V is TRBV7-2; D may match TRBD1 or TRBD2 (6 bases each). CDR1 is SGHTA and CDR2 is FQGNSA in the germline V gene. CDR3 length equals 13 residues. Trimming pared 3 bases from V and 8 bases from J, leaving 12 bases between.

V is TRBV30 and J is TRBJ2-3; perhaps TRBD2 as D (5 bases). The germline gives CDR1 GTSNPN, CDR2 SVGIG (reference sequence). V dropped 6 bases and J dropped 4 bases, with 11 bases sitting between them. The CDR3 covers 12 residues. In DNA, the CDR3 is TGTGCCTGCGGACCGAGGGCAGATACGCAGTATTTT. Protein product: CACGPRADTQYF.

This chain uses TRBV12-3 or TRBV12-4 with TRBJ2-4; no definite D call. Trimming shortened V by 3 bases and J by 0 bases, and 12 bases separated the two germline ends. The CDR3 sequence is 16 residues long. The CDR3: CASSFLGSLAKNIQYF. The CDR3 DNA reads TGTGCCAGCAGTTTTTTGGGGTCTCTAGCCAAAAACATTCAGTACTTC.

This clonotype appeared a few times. The chain links TRBV7-2 to TRBJ2-1; D is unclear. V lost 5 bases, J lost 9 bases, and 11 bases lay in between. The CDR3 length is 12 residues. In germline, CDR1 is SGHTA, CDR2 FQGNSA. The CDR3 here is CASSRTQSEQFF. CDR3 sequence (DNA): TGTGCCAGCAGCCGAACCCAGAGTGAGCAGTTCTTC.

This clonotype was seen more than once but under ten times. V gene TRBV15 combines with J gene TRBJ2-1, with 12 bases that match TRBD2. From germline, CDR1 is LNHNV and CDR2 YYDKDF (reference sequence). The CDR3 spans 14 residues. The J segment lost 8 bases and the V segment lost 4 bases, leaving 3 bases of the junction unmatched. CDR3 nucleotides: TGTGCCACCAGCACTAGCGGGAGGGCTTATGAGCAGTTCTTC. Translated, it gives CATSTSGRAYEQFF.

The table lists this clonotype with a few counts. This rearrangement joins TRBV5-1 to TRBJ2-2; D is undetermined. Germline values: CDR1 SGHRS, CDR2 YFSETQ. This CDR3 has 13 residues. The germline V and J ends were trimmed by 4 bases and 8 bases, with 12 bases remaining between them. CDR3 sequence: CASSADGRGELFF. CDR3 nucleotides: TGCGCCAGCAGCGCGGACGGCCGGGGGGAGCTGTTTTTT.

The V gene is TRBV5-1, the J gene TRBJ2-5; 10 positions match TRBD1. The germline CDR1 and CDR2 sequences are SGHRS and YFSETQ. The CDR3 has 14 residues. Germline trimming cut 7 bases from V and 4 bases from J; bases unmatched to any gene: 7. In DNA, the CDR3 is TGCGCCAGCGCGGGACAGGGGAAAGGAGAGACCCAGTACTTC. Encoded protein: CASAGQGKGETQYF. The variable domain in full, completed from reference TRBV5-1 and TRBJ2-5, reads KAGVTQTPRYLIKTRGQQVTLSCSPISGHRSVSWYQQTPGQGLQFLFEYFSETQRNKGNFPGRFSGRQFSNSRSEMNVSTLELGDSALYLCASAGQGKGETQYFGPGTRLLVL.

V and J are TRBV27 and TRBJ1-6, with no clear D. The CDR3 is 14 amino acids. The germline V and J ends were trimmed by 0 bases and 8 bases, with 8 bases remaining between them. Germline lookup yields CDR1 MNHEY and CDR2 SMNVEV (reference sequence). The DNA of the CDR3 is TGTGCCAGCAGTTTATCCCTTCCTTATTCACCCCTCCACTTT. This encodes CASSLSLPYSPLHF.

This clonotype was detected ten times or more. The chain recombines TRBV6-2 or TRBV6-3 with TRBJ2-5; a possible D gene is TRBD1 (5 bases). The CDR3 covers 11 residues. V shed 6 bases and J shed 4 bases, with 6 bases lying between them. CDR1 is MNHEY and CDR2 is SVGEGT in the germline V gene. CDR3: CASRGVETQYF. The CDR3, as DNA: TGTGCCAGCAGAGGGGTAGAGACCCAGTACTTC.

This rearrangement joins TRBV12-3 or TRBV12-4 to TRBJ1-1, with D unclear. The length of the CDR3 is 14 residues. V was cut by 3 bases and J by 1 base, with 9 bases left in between. CDR3 residues: CASSLREGNTEAFF. In DNA form, the CDR3 reads TGTGCCAGCAGTTTGAGGGAGGGGAACACTGAAGCTTTCTTT.

This clonotype was found many times. The chain is built from TRBV29-1 and TRBJ1-2; D is uncertain. The CDR3 has 12 residues. The germline CDR1 and CDR2 sequences are SQVTM and ANQGSEA. The ends were cut back, 5 bases at V and 4 bases at J, with 11 bases in the middle. CDR3 nucleotide sequence: TGCAGCGTTAGCTATCAGTCCTATGGCTACACCTTC. This sequence encodes CSVSYQSYGYTF.

This clonotype was picked up a small number of times. V and J are TRBV6-5 and TRBJ2-3; D uncertain. V lost 2 bases, J lost 4 bases, and 13 bases lay in between. This CDR3 comprises 15 residues. In germline, CDR1 is MNHEY, CDR2 SVGAGI. CDR3 in amino acids: CASSYAAPRADTQYF. CDR3 sequence (DNA): TGTGCCAGCAGTTACGCGGCGCCACGGGCAGATACGCAGTATTTT.